The sequence of this T cell receptor beta chain was determined in a study of CD8 T cells in Susac syndrome. Trimming removed 7 bases at V and 2 bases at J, with 15 bases between. The CDR3 contains 14 residues. CDR1 and CDR2 from the germline V gene are GTSNPN and SVGIG (reference sequence). The RNA input was about 0.45 to 1 ug, and it was reverse transcribed with random hexamers. It was immunoSEQ multiplex PCR that amplified TCR beta CDR3 across 54 Vbeta and 13 Jbeta. TCRdb called the immunoSEQ multiplex PCR reads again in MiXCR, with one record for every CDR3 protein. Of about 200,000 distinct CDR3 sequences in the sample, 90% to 95% were seen once. The T cells that were sequenced for TCR beta were CD8+ and CD4+ cells from blood. The multiple sclerosis control group consisted of treatment-naive patients whose relapsing-remitting disease, which was either stable or active, fulfilled revised McDonald criteria.

Input material: CD4+ T cells from PBMCs. The clonotype originates from a human donor with multiple sclerosis. The chain employs TRBV30 and TRBJ1-5; possible D gene TRBD1, 5 bases. The CDR3 nucleotides are TGTGCCTCATCAGGGAATACGGGCAATCAGCCCCAGCATTTT. Translation gives CASSGNTGNQPQHF. Full variable domain (remainder filled in from reference TRBV30 and TRBJ1-5): SQTIHQWPATLVQPVGSPLSLECTVEGTSNPNLYWYRQAAGRGLQLLFYSVGIGQISSEVPQNLSASRPQDRQFILSSKKLLLSDSGFYLCASSGNTGNQPQHFGDGTRLSIL.